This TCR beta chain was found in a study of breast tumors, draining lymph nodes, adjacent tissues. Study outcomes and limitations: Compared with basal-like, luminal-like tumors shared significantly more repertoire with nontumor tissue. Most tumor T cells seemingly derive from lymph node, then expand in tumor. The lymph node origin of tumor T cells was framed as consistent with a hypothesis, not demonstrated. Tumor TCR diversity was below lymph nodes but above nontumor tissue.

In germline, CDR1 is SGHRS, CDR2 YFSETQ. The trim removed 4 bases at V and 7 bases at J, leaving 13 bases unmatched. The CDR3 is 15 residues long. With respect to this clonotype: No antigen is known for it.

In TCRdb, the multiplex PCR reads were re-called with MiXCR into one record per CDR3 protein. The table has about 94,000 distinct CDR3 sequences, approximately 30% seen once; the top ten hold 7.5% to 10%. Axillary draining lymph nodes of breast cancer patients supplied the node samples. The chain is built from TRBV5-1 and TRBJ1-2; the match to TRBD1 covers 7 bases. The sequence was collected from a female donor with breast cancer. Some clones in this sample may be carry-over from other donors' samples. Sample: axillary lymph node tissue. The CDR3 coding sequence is TGCGCCAGCAGCGAACAGGACAGGCCGGACCGTGGCTACACCTTC. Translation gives CASSEQDRPDRGYTF.